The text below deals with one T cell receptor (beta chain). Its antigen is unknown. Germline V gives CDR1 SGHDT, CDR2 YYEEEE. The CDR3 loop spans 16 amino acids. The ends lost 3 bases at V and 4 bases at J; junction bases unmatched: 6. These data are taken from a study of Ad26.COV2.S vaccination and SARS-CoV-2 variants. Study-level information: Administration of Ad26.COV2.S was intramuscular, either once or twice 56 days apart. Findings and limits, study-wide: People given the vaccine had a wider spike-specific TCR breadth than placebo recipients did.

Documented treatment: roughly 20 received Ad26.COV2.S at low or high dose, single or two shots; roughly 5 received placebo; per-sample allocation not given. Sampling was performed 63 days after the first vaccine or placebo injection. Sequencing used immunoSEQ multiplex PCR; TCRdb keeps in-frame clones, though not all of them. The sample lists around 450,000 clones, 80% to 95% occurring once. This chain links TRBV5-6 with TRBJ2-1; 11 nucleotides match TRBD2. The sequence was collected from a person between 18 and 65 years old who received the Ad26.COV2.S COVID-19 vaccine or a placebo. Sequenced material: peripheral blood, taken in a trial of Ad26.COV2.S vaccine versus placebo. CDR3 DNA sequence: TGTGCCAGCAGCTCTATAGCGGGAGGGGAATACAATGAGCAGTTCTTC. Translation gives CASSSIAGGEYNEQFF. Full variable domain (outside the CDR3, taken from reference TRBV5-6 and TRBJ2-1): DAGVTQSPTHLIKTRGQQVTLRCSPKSGHDTVSWYQQALGQGPQFIFQYYEEEERQRGNFPDRFSGHQFPNYSSELNVNALLLGDSALYLCASSSIAGGEYNEQFFGPGTRLTVL.